This T cell receptor (beta chain) was documented in a study of shared clonotypes between healthy human individuals. Study-wide points: Clonotype sharing levels among donors were expected to vary with sequencing depth. A reduction in generation probabilities was seen for non-shared clonotypes relative to those shared by all four donors.

CDR1 and CDR2 (germline): MGHDK, SYGVNS. This CDR3 has 12 amino acids. Trimming took 4 bases from V and 8 from J, leaving 10 bases between them. Naive CD4+ cells were CD45RA-selected; the remaining cells were memory. Note on this clone: Its antigen is unknown.

The DNA input per sorted-subset replicate PCR was about 190 ng, corresponding to some 27,000 T cell genomes. Method: immunoSEQ multiplex PCR; TCRdb's copy keeps in-frame clones and lacks some. The sample has around 1.6 million clones, approximately 98% seen once; the top ten hold around 0.47%. The sample comprised naive CD4+ T cells sorted from blood. Noted subset: CD45RA+ positively selected. This receptor was taken from a man aged 25 to 45 in good health. This rearrangement joins TRBV25-1 to TRBJ2-3; D not certain. CDR3 residues: CASSVALGTQYF. Written as DNA, the CDR3 is TGTGCCAGCAGTGTTGCCTTGGGTACGCAGTATTTT. The entire variable domain, with the rest obtained from reference TRBV25-1 and TRBJ2-3, is as follows: EADIYQTPRYLVIGTGKKITLECSQTMGHDKMYWYQQDPGMELHLIHYSYGVNSTEKGDLSSESTVSRIRTEHFPLTLESARPSHTSQYLCASSVALGTQYFGPGTRLTVL.